The next 28 T cell receptor beta chains were all read from a single sample in a study of T cell changes during pregnancy in multiple sclerosis. Produced via immunoSEQ multiplex PCR; TCRdb's table is partial and in-frame only. The profile shows 30,000 or so clones, roughly 91% of them singletons. Sequenced material: CD4+ T cells from peripheral blood mononuclear cells, taken after pregnancy. These receptors were taken from a female donor with multiple sclerosis, enrolled in a pregnancy study.

This clone was counted a few times. The chain joins TRBV2 to TRBJ1-1, with D possibly matching TRBD1 (5 bases). The V gene's germline CDR1 is SNHLY and CDR2 FYNNEI. Trimming pared 3 bases from V and 9 bases from J, leaving 11 bases between. The CDR3 loop spans 12 amino acids. The CDR3 sequence is CASSDQGLKAFF. Written as DNA, the CDR3 is TGTGCCAGCAGTGACCAGGGACTAAAAGCTTTCTTT.

This chain uses TRBV2 with TRBJ2-5; D not resolved. This CDR3 has 11 amino acids. Trimming removed 6 bases at V and 9 bases at J, with 11 bases between. Germline values: CDR1 SNHLY, CDR2 FYNNEI. The CDR3 region is CASSPYEAQYF. DNA for the CDR3: TGTGCCAGCAGCCCTTACGAGGCCCAGTACTTC.

The chain carries TRBV18 and TRBJ2-2; possible D gene TRBD2, 5 bases. Looked up from germline, CDR1 is KGHSH and CDR2 is LQKENI. The CDR3 totals 15 residues. The V gene lost 0 bases and the J gene lost 4 bases, with 9 bases spanning the gap. The CDR3 nucleotides read TGTGCCAGCTCACCACCGTTGGGAGTCACCGGGGAGCTGTTTTTT. Its protein is CASSPPLGVTGELFF.

This chain joins TRBV30 and TRBJ1-5; TRBD1 might be the D (6 bases). The CDR3 contains 18 residues. Germline CDR1 GTSNPN, CDR2 SVGIG (reference sequence). Trimming removed 0 bases from V and 0 bases from J, with 18 bases in between. This CDR3 reads CAWSVDRSTAYSNQPQHF. As DNA, the CDR3 is TGTGCCTGGAGTGTAGACAGGTCTACTGCTTATAGCAATCAGCCCCAGCATTTT. Full variable domain (rest looked up from reference TRBV30 and TRBJ1-5): SQTIHQWPATLVQPVGSPLSLECTVEGTSNPNLYWYRQAAGRGLQLLFYSVGIGQISSEVPQNLSASRPQDRQFILSSKKLLLSDSGFYLCAWSVDRSTAYSNQPQHFGDGTRLSIL.

This chain uses TRBV5-1 with TRBJ1-1; tentative D call: TRBD1 (5 bases). This CDR3 has 14 residues. V was clipped by 2 bases and J by 1 base, with 9 bases between them. The germline V gene has CDR1 SGHRS and CDR2 YFSETQ. CDR3 loop: CASSLQAANTEAFF. The CDR3 DNA is TGCGCCAGCAGCTTACAGGCTGCGAACACTGAAGCTTTCTTT.

This rearrangement joins TRBV18 to TRBJ1-5; 9 positions match TRBD1. The germline V gene has CDR1 KGHSH and CDR2 LQKENI. Losses at the gene ends were 5 bases for V and 9 bases for J; bases not matched to a gene: 8. CDR3 length: 14 amino acids. DNA of the CDR3: TGTGCCAGCTCAACGGAGGGACAGGGAAGGCCCCAGCATTTT. This codes for CASSTEGQGRPQHF.

The chain joins TRBV14 to TRBJ1-2, with 8 bases identical to TRBD1. This CDR3 has 16 amino acids. Germline V lookup: CDR1 SGHDN, CDR2 FVKESK. V trimming: 0 bases; J trimming: 5 bases; junction bases outside the gene matches: 8. For the CDR3, the DNA is TGTGCCAGCAGCCAAGATGCTTACCGGACAGGGTATGGCTACACCTTC. Residues: CASSQDAYRTGYGYTF.

V and J are TRBV18 and TRBJ1-1; no firm D call. Trimming removed 4 bases from V and 0 bases from J, with 6 bases in between. The V gene's germline CDR1 is KGHSH and CDR2 LQKENI. The CDR3 sequence is 13 residues long. CDR3: CASSRDMNTEAFF. The CDR3 coding sequence is TGTGCCAGCTCACGAGACATGAACACTGAAGCTTTCTTT.

This clone came up once. The rearrangement uses TRBV9 and TRBJ1-4; TRBD1 might be the D (5 bases). The germline gives CDR1 SGDLS, CDR2 YYNGEE. The CDR3 contains 17 residues. V gave up 4 bases and J gave up 5 bases, with 21 bases separating them. This CDR3 is CASSIRGGRGKNEKLFF. The CDR3 region has the DNA TGTGCCAGCAGCATCCGGGGGGGGAGAGGGAAAAATGAAAAACTGTTTTTT.

A single count supports this clone. V and J are TRBV6-1 and TRBJ2-1, with TRBD2 matching 14 bases. The germline gives CDR1 MNHNS, CDR2 SASEGT. This CDR3 has 15 residues. V lost 7 bases to trimming and J lost 7 bases; unmatched junction nucleotides: 6. The CDR3 loop is CASISGTSGSNEQFF. The CDR3, as DNA: TGTGCCAGCATCAGCGGGACTAGCGGGAGTAATGAGCAGTTCTTC.

Only one count was recorded for this clone. V usage is TRBV19 and J usage is TRBJ1-4; 8 bases are a match to TRBD1. Germline CDR1 is LNHDA and CDR2 is SQIVND (reference sequence). V shed 5 bases, J shed 5 bases, and the junction held 10 bases outside the gene matches. There are 16 residues in the CDR3. CDR3 sequence (DNA): TGTGCCAGTAGTGTCTTCCAGGGGGCGGGGAATGAAAAACTGTTTTTT. Translating gives CASSVFQGAGNEKLFF.

The gene calls are TRBV7-7 and TRBJ2-1; possibly TRBD2 for D (6 bases). The CDR3 sequence is 16 residues long. Between the trimmed V and J ends, which lost 5 bases and 1 base, there was a span of 15 bases. Germline V gene sequence: CDR1 SSHAT, CDR2 FNYEAQ (reference sequence). In nucleotides, the CDR3 is TGTGCCAGCAGCCCTAAAGCGGGTCCATCCTACAATGAGCAGTTCTTC. Translating it yields CASSPKAGPSYNEQFF.

The chain couples TRBV7-3 to TRBJ2-2, with 10 bases lining up with TRBD1. The CDR3 is 16 amino acids. Germline V CDR1 and CDR2: SGHTA, FQGTGA. Trimming took 0 bases from V and 6 from J; bases not matched to a gene: 4. CDR3 amino acids: CASSLTTGGAPGELFF. The CDR3 nucleotides read TGTGCCAGCAGCTTAACGACAGGGGGCGCGCCCGGGGAGCTGTTTTTT.

The chain carries TRBV4-2 and TRBJ2-5; 7 nucleotides line up with TRBD2. Trimming cost V 4 bases and J 1 base; bases outside gene matches: 12. The CDR3 contains 17 residues. Germline loops: CDR1 LGHNA, CDR2 YNFKEQ. CDR3 sequence (DNA): TGTGCCAGCAGCCTCCAGGCCGGGCGGGGGACCCAAGAGACCCAGTACTTC. Its translation: CASSLQAGRGTQETQYF.

The chain joins TRBV9 to TRBJ1-1; D perhaps matches TRBD1 (5 bases). V shed 6 bases and J shed 5 bases, with 14 bases lying between them. CDR1 is SGDLS and CDR2 is YYNGEE in the germline V gene. The CDR3 extends over 13 amino acids. CDR3 sequence (DNA): TGTGCCAGCACCGCGGGGGGAGGTACTGAAGCTTTCTTT. This gives the protein CASTAGGGTEAFF.

The V gene is TRBV2, the J gene TRBJ1-3; a weak D match, TRBD1 (5 bases). Trimming removed 5 bases from V and 4 bases from J, with 12 bases in between. Looked up from germline, CDR1 is SNHLY and CDR2 is FYNNEI. This CDR3 region has 14 residues. The CDR3 reads CASSPQGTGNTIYF. Written as DNA, the CDR3 is TGTGCCAGCAGTCCTCAGGGTACAGGAAACACCATATATTTT. Full variable domain (missing parts from reference TRBV2 and TRBJ1-3): EPEVTQTPSHQVTQMGQEVILRCVPISNHLYFYWYRQILGQKVEFLVSFYNNEISEKSEIFDDQFSVERPDGSNFTLKIRSTKLEDSAMYFCASSPQGTGNTIYFGEGSWLTVV.

V is TRBV6-6 and J is TRBJ1-1, with D perhaps TRBD1 (6 bases). Trimming removed 5 bases from V and 1 base from J, with 14 bases in between. The germline gives CDR1 MNHNY, CDR2 SVGAGI (reference sequence). The CDR3 runs 15 residues. The CDR3 protein is CASSKSGQPNTEAFF. CDR3 nucleotide sequence: TGTGCCAGCAGTAAGTCGGGACAACCGAACACTGAAGCTTTCTTT.

This chain uses TRBV30 with TRBJ1-4; the D is unclear. Germline-derived CDR1 and CDR2 are GTSNPN and SVGIG (reference sequence). V shed 2 bases and J shed 3 bases, with 7 bases lying between them. The CDR3 runs 13 residues. The chain's CDR3 is CAWSRQANEKLFF. For the CDR3, the DNA is TGTGCCTGGAGTCGCCAGGCTAATGAAAAACTGTTTTTT. The full variable domain, its missing parts supplied by reference TRBV30 and TRBJ1-4, is SQTIHQWPATLVQPVGSPLSLECTVEGTSNPNLYWYRQAAGRGLQLLFYSVGIGQISSEVPQNLSASRPQDRQFILSSKKLLLSDSGFYLCAWSRQANEKLFFGSGTQLSVL.

This clone has a single count. The chain employs TRBV7-3 and TRBJ2-1; weak D call: TRBD1 (7 bases). From germline, CDR1 is SGHTA and CDR2 FQGTGA. With 2 bases removed from V and 0 bases from J, the gap between germline ends came to 8 bases. There are 15 residues in the CDR3. The CDR3, as DNA: TGTGCCAGCAGCTTACAGGGGGGCTCCTACAATGAGCAGTTCTTC. As protein: CASSLQGGSYNEQFF.

The chain recombines TRBV18 with TRBJ2-2; D remains ambiguous. CDR3 length equals 16 residues. Deletions cut 2 bases from V and 7 bases from J, with 17 bases between. Germline V lookup: CDR1 KGHSH, CDR2 LQKENI. The CDR3 reads CASSPGQAIEFGELFF. In DNA, the CDR3 is TGTGCCAGCTCACCAGGTCAGGCGATAGAGTTCGGGGAGCTGTTTTTT.

The chain has TRBV4-3 and TRBJ1-1; 9 bases agree with TRBD1. Losses at the gene ends were 0 bases for V and 11 bases for J; bases not matched to a gene: 19. The CDR3 has 18 residues. Germline CDR1 is LGHNA and CDR2 is YSLEER. The CDR3 region has the DNA TGCGCCAGCAGCCAAGAGGGACAGGGATCGCCTAACAGATTGGGGGCTTTCTTT. Encoded protein: CASSQEGQGSPNRLGAFF.

The genes are TRBV27 and TRBJ1-2; no definite D call. CDR3 length equals 11 residues. Germline CDR1 is MNHEY and CDR2 is SMNVEV (reference sequence). Trimming left V 11 bases short and J 8 bases short, with 15 bases between. CDR3: CAAQLRGGYTF. The CDR3 nucleotides read TGTGCCGCCCAGCTGAGAGGGGGCTACACCTTC.

This clone was found once. The chain is built from TRBV7-9 and TRBJ1-1; tentative D call: TRBD1 (6 bases). The CDR3 is 13 amino acids. The V gene lost 6 bases and the J gene lost 5 bases, with 13 bases spanning the gap. Germline V gene data show CDR1 as SEHNR and CDR2 as FQNEAQ (reference sequence). CDR3 residues: CASSPTGSTEAFF. In nucleotides, the CDR3 is TGTGCCAGCAGTCCTACAGGGTCGACTGAAGCTTTCTTT.

This chain connects TRBV19 to TRBJ2-2, with a tentative D call TRBD2 (5 bases). Between the trimmed V and J ends, which lost 3 bases and 4 bases, there was a span of 9 bases. This CDR3 region has 14 residues. Germline CDR1 reads LNHDA; CDR2 reads SQIVND (reference sequence). For the CDR3, the DNA is TGTGCCAGTAGTATTGACGGGGTCACCGGGGAGCTGTTTTTT. It is translated as CASSIDGVTGELFF.

Of note for this clone: A read error may produce the germline difference seen at one junction end. The chain combines TRBV29-1 with TRBJ2-5; maybe TRBD1 (5 bases). This CDR3 has 12 residues. Germline loops: CDR1 SQVTM, CDR2 ANQGSEA. CDR3 DNA sequence: TGCAGCGTTGAGACAGACCAAGGGACCCAGTACTTC. It is translated as CSVETDQGTQYF.

This chain uses TRBV7-2 with TRBJ2-7; D might be TRBD1 (6 bases). CDR3 length: 16 amino acids. V was trimmed by 1 base and J by 3 bases, leaving 16 bases between them. In germline, CDR1 is SGHTA, CDR2 FQGNSA. The CDR3 here is CASSLEASGRGYEQYF. CDR3 in DNA: TGTGCCAGCAGCTTAGAAGCCTCTGGCAGGGGCTACGAGCAGTACTTC.

V usage is TRBV18 and J usage is TRBJ2-5; unclear D gene. Trimming left V 1 base short and J 3 bases short, with 6 bases between. Germline V lookup: CDR1 KGHSH, CDR2 LQKENI. The CDR3 sequence is 13 residues long. The CDR3 DNA is TGTGCCAGCTCACCACTGGCAGAAGAGACCCAGTACTTC. Translating it yields CASSPLAEETQYF. The full variable domain, rest sourced from reference TRBV18 and TRBJ2-5, is NAGVMQNPRHLVRRRGQEARLRCSPMKGHSHVYWYRQLPEEGLKFMVYLQKENIIDESGMPKERFSAEFPKEGPSILRIQQVVRGDSAAYFCASSPLAEETQYFGPGTRLLVL.

This chain joins TRBV7-2 and TRBJ2-7; 9 nucleotides line up with TRBD2. Looked up from germline, CDR1 is SGHTA and CDR2 is FQGNSA. The CDR3 length is 13 residues. V shed 5 bases and J 3 bases; nucleotides not matched to a gene: 2. This chain's CDR3 is CASSISGGYEQYF. The CDR3 bases are TGTGCCAGCAGCATTAGCGGGGGCTACGAGCAGTACTTC.